Below are 23 T cell receptor beta chains sequenced from a single sample in a study of PD-1 blockade in classical Hodgkin lymphoma. The repertoire was sequenced with immunoSEQ multiplex PCR; TCRdb's copy has only in-frame clones and lacks some. The sample consists of roughly 96,000 clones, approximately 94% of them appearing once. This sample's time point: cycle 4 day 1 (C4D1), after six to seven weeks of nivolumab. In every patient, relapse followed autologous stem cell transplantation, while exposure to brentuximab vedotin differed. Material: peripheral blood mononuclear cells (PBMCs), obtained before the fourth cycle of nivolumab. The receptors stem from a human donor with classical Hodgkin lymphoma.

This clone was seen only once. The chain carries TRBV27 and TRBJ2-3, with 8 bases fitting TRBD2. The V and J ends lost 6 bases and 2 bases, in that order; junction bases with no gene match: 7. The CDR3 covers 15 residues. Germline lookup yields CDR1 MNHEY and CDR2 SMNVEV (reference sequence). CDR3 bases: TGTGCCAGCAGAGGGCGCGGGAGGTACACAGATACGCAGTATTTT. Residues: CASRGRGRYTDTQYF.

The chain carries TRBV10-3 and TRBJ1-1; D is perhaps TRBD1 (6 bases). There are 15 residues in the CDR3. Germline values: CDR1 ENHRY, CDR2 SYGVKD. Trimming took 4 bases from V and 0 from J, leaving 12 bases between them. Written as DNA, the CDR3 is TGTGCCATCAGTGGGGGGCCAGGGGTGAACACTGAAGCTTTCTTT. Translated: CAISGGPGVNTEAFF.

The gene calls are TRBV19 and TRBJ1-1; D is undetermined. Germline V gene sequence: CDR1 LNHDA, CDR2 SQIVND (reference sequence). The V end lost 3 bases, the J end lost 4 bases, and 9 bases lay between the germline ends. The CDR3 totals 13 residues. CDR3 residues: CASSISTITEAFF. The CDR3 DNA follows: TGTGCCAGTAGTATCTCTACGATCACTGAAGCTTTCTTT.

In nucleotides, the CDR3 is TGTGCCAGCAGTGCTGTACGTGGCTACACCTTC. It specifies CASSAVRGYTF. The rearrangement links TRBV28 to TRBJ1-2; no definite D call. Per the germline V gene, CDR1 is MDHEN and CDR2 is SYDVKM. V was clipped by 5 bases and J by 7 bases, with 8 bases between them. CDR3 length: 11 residues.

This chain uses TRBV27 with TRBJ2-3; D ambiguous. Germline CDR1 and CDR2: MNHEY and SMNVEV (reference sequence). The CDR3 is 14 amino acids. The ends were cut back, 2 bases at V and 0 bases at J, with 6 bases in the middle. The CDR3 DNA reads as TGTGCCAGCAGTTTAGGGTATAGCACAGATACGCAGTATTTT. Protein product: CASSLGYSTDTQYF.

The chain employs TRBV7-9 and TRBJ1-3, with D maybe TRBD1 (5 bases). Germline V lookup: CDR1 SEHNR, CDR2 FQNEAQ (reference sequence). The CDR3 contains 16 residues. Trimming took off 5 bases at V and 0 bases at J, with 14 bases between the two ends. The CDR3 region is CASSPTWGDSGNTIYF. CDR3 in DNA: TGTGCCAGCAGCCCTACCTGGGGGGACTCTGGAAACACCATATATTTT.

This clone was seen once. The chain recombines TRBV28 with TRBJ1-4; D not certain. Trimming pared 4 bases from V and 15 bases from J, leaving 18 bases between. CDR1 MDHEN and CDR2 SYDVKM come from the germline V gene. The CDR3 is 13 amino acids. CDR3 coding DNA: TGTGCCAGCAGTTCTACCGGACGGGAGCTAGTGTTTTTT. It translates to CASSSTGRELVFF.

The V and J genes are TRBV6-1 and TRBJ2-7; D might be TRBD1 (5 bases). This CDR3 has 12 residues. Trimming removed 4 bases from V and 7 bases from J, with 11 bases in between. Germline V gene sequence: CDR1 MNHNS, CDR2 SASEGT. The CDR3 is CASSGGPREQYF. The CDR3 DNA reads TGTGCCAGCAGTGGGGGCCCTAGAGAGCAGTACTTC.

The rearrangement links TRBV30 to TRBJ2-3; a possible D gene is TRBD2 (5 bases). Germline CDR1 and CDR2: GTSNPN and SVGIG (reference sequence). V lost 0 bases to trimming and J lost 0 bases, with 13 bases between them. This CDR3 has 16 residues. CDR3 sequence (DNA): TGTGCCTGGAGTGTACTTTCAGCGGCTAGCACAGATACGCAGTATTTT. Its translation: CAWSVLSAASTDTQYF.

This clone was recorded only once. The chain joins TRBV9 to TRBJ2-2; 8 bases match TRBD1. The trim removed 4 bases at V and 7 bases at J, leaving 3 bases unmatched. CDR1 and CDR2 from the germline V gene are SGDLS and YYNGEE. The CDR3 runs to 13 residues. The CDR3 nucleotides read TGTGCCAGCAGCACACAGGGGGTCGGGGAGCTGTTTTTT. This translates into CASSTQGVGELFF.

The chain combines TRBV30 with TRBJ2-3; TRBD2 might be the D (5 bases). This CDR3 spans 16 amino acids. Germline loops: CDR1 GTSNPN, CDR2 SVGIG (reference sequence). The ends were cut back, 0 bases at V and 2 bases at J, with 15 bases in the middle. The CDR3 coding sequence is TGTGCCTGGAGTGTACTAGTGAACAGAAACACAGATACGCAGTATTTT. Amino acid sequence: CAWSVLVNRNTDTQYF.

The chain uses TRBV4-2 and TRBJ2-7; D uncertain. The V gene's germline CDR1 is LGHNA and CDR2 YNFKEQ. The CDR3 length is 15 residues. Trimming removed 2 bases from V and 2 bases from J, with 13 bases in between. CDR3 region: CASSQRSSPPYEQYF. The CDR3 DNA sequence: TGTGCCAGCAGCCAACGCTCGAGCCCTCCCTACGAGCAGTACTTC.

The chain is built from TRBV5-4 and TRBJ2-1; D gene unclear. Germline V gene sequence: CDR1 SGHNT, CDR2 YYREEE (reference sequence). The CDR3 length is 11 residues. V lost 3 bases, J lost 7 bases, and 5 bases lay in between. Here the CDR3 reads CASSSRNEQFF. Written as DNA, the CDR3 is TGTGCCAGCAGCTCAAGGAATGAGCAGTTCTTC.

This clone showed up just a few times. The V gene is TRBV29-1, the J gene TRBJ2-1, with D possibly matching TRBD2 (8 bases). The CDR3 contains 16 residues. V was cut by 1 base and J by 2 bases, with 15 bases left in between. Germline loops: CDR1 SQVTM, CDR2 ANQGSEA. The CDR3 DNA is TGCAGCGTTGAAGCAGGGGGAGCGGGAGCCTACAATGAGCAGTTCTTC. Its translation: CSVEAGGAGAYNEQFF.

Worth noting for this clone: Germline and junction disagree at one end, which may indicate a read error. The chain links TRBV10-3 to TRBJ1-3; 9 bases agree with TRBD1. This CDR3 has 16 amino acids. The germline CDR1 and CDR2 sequences are ENHRY and SYGVKD. CDR3 in amino acids: CASSETGTGSGNTIYF. CDR3 nucleotide sequence: TGTGCCAGCAGTGAGACCGGGACAGGGTCCGGAAACACCATATATTTT.

This chain links TRBV6-6 with TRBJ2-1; 7 bases agree with TRBD2. V shed 5 bases, J shed 9 bases, and the junction held 16 bases outside the gene matches. The CDR3 has 16 amino acids. Germline CDR1 and CDR2: MNHNY and SVGAGI (reference sequence). This CDR3 reads CASSHSRDYLRGEQFF. CDR3 in DNA: TGTGCCAGCAGTCACAGCCGGGACTACCTTCGGGGTGAGCAGTTCTTC.

The chain links TRBV19 to TRBJ2-3, with D perhaps being TRBD1 or TRBD2 (5 bases each). The CDR3 sequence is 16 residues long. Between the trimmed V and J ends, which lost 5 bases and 5 bases, there was a span of 20 bases. The germline gives CDR1 LNHDA, CDR2 SQIVND (reference sequence). CDR3 sequence: CASSPGTGPGGDTQYF. CDR3 nucleotide sequence: TGTGCCAGTAGTCCAGGAACCGGGCCTGGGGGAGATACGCAGTATTTT.

The chain uses TRBV6-5 and TRBJ2-1; D gene unclear. V was clipped by 6 bases and J by 8 bases, with 17 bases between them. There are 14 residues in the CDR3. Germline loops: CDR1 MNHEY, CDR2 SVGAGI. The CDR3 coding sequence is TGTGCCAGCAGCCTACTCAGCCTCCCCCATGAGCAGTTCTTC. This translates into CASSLLSLPHEQFF.

This clone was detected once. This chain joins TRBV10-3 and TRBJ2-6; D is undetermined. The V end lost 4 bases, the J end lost 0 bases, and 1 base lay between the germline ends. Germline loops: CDR1 ENHRY, CDR2 SYGVKD. The CDR3 covers 13 residues. The chain's CDR3 is CAISVSGANVLTF. As DNA, the CDR3 is TGTGCCATCAGTGTCTCTGGGGCCAACGTCCTGACTTTC.

V usage is TRBV6-1 and J usage is TRBJ1-5, with TRBD1 as a possible D gene (6 bases). There are 14 residues in the CDR3. With 1 base removed from V and 7 bases from J, the gap between germline ends came to 11 bases. Germline V lookup: CDR1 MNHNS, CDR2 SASEGT. The chain's CDR3 is CASSEDRVGQPQHF. As DNA, the CDR3 is TGTGCCAGCAGTGAAGACAGGGTCGGCCAGCCCCAGCATTTT.

V is TRBV28 and J is TRBJ2-7; 10 bases are shared with TRBD2. J was trimmed by 3 bases and V by 2 bases; bases with no gene match: 4. The CDR3 has 15 residues. CDR1 and CDR2 (germline): MDHEN, SYDVKM. The CDR3 sequence is CASSLTASGSYEQYF. The CDR3 coding sequence is TGTGCCAGCAGTTTAACGGCTAGCGGGAGCTACGAGCAGTACTTC. Full variable domain (remainder filled in from reference TRBV28 and TRBJ2-7): DVKVTQSSRYLVKRTGEKVFLECVQDMDHENMFWYRQDPGLGLRLIYFSYDVKMKEKGDIPEGYSVSREKKERFSLILESASTNQTSMYLCASSLTASGSYEQYFGPGTRLTVT.

The chain is built from TRBV28 and TRBJ2-6; 7 nucleotides align to TRBD1. V gave up 2 bases and J gave up 0 bases; unmatched junction bases: 4. The CDR3 is 17 amino acids. Per germline, CDR1 MDHEN and CDR2 SYDVKM. CDR3 loop: CASSLGRGSSGANVLTF. The CDR3 DNA reads TGTGCCAGCAGTTTAGGCAGGGGGAGCTCTGGGGCCAACGTCCTGACTTTC.

V and J are TRBV21-1 and TRBJ2-3; the DNA was not compared with TRBD2, the D call given in the table. TRBV21-1 counts as a pseudogene. This CDR3 region has 15 residues. CDR3 sequence: CASSRGGHLTDTQYF. The DNA of the CDR3 is TGTGCCAGCAGCAGGGGAGGCCATCTCACAGATACGCAGTATTTT.